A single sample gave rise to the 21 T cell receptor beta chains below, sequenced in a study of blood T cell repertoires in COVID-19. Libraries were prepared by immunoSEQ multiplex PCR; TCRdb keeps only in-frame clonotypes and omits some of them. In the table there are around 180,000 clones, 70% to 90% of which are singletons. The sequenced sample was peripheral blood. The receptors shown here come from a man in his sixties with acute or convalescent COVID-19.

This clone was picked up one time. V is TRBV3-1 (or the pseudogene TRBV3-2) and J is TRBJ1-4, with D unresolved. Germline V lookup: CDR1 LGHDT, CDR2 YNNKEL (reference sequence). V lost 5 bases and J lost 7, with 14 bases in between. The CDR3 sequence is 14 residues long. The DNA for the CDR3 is TGTGCCAGCAGCGCGGCTGTATCCGGTGAAAAACTGTTTTTT. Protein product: CASSAAVSGEKLFF.

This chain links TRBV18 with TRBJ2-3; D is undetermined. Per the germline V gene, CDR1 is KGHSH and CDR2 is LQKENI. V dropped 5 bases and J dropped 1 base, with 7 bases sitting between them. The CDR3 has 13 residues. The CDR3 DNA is TGTGCCAGCTCAGCCCAGGGCACAGATACGCAGTATTTT. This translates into CASSAQGTDTQYF.

CDR3 DNA: TGTGCCAGCAGCCCCGGCGGCGGGGGGCGAAAAGCTGAAGCTTTCTTT. Residues: CASSPGGGGRKAEAFF. The chain is built from TRBV11-3 and TRBJ1-1; TRBD1 might be the D (6 bases). The CDR3 runs to 16 residues. Per the germline V gene, CDR1 is SGHNT and CDR2 is YENEEA. V was cut by 5 bases and J by 6 bases, with 22 bases left in between. Drawing the rest from reference TRBV11-3 and TRBJ1-1, the complete variable domain is EAGVVQSPRYKIIEKKQPVAFWCNPISGHNTLYWYLQNLGQGPELLIRYENEEAVDDSQLPKDRFSAERLKGVDSTLKIQPAELGDSAVYLCASSPGGGGRKAEAFFGQGTRLTVV.

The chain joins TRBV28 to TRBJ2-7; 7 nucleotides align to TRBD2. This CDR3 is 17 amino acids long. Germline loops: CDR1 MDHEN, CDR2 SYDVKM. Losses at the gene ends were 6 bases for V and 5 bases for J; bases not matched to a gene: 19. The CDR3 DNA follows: TGTGCCAGCAGCCCCATTTCATGGCGGGGGATAACACACGAGCAGTACTTC. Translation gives CASSPISWRGITHEQYF.

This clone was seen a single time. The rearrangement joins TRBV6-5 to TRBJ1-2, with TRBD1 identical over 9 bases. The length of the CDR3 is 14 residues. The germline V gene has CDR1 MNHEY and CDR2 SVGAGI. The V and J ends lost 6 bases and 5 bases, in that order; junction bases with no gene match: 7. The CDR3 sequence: CASRPLGQGYGYTF. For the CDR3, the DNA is TGTGCCAGCAGGCCCTTGGGACAGGGATATGGCTACACCTTC.

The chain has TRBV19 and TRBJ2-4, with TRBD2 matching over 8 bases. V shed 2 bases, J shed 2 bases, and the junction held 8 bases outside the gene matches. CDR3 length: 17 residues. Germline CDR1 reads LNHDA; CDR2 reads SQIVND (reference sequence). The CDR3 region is CASSIQGTSGPKNIQYF. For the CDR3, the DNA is TGTGCCAGTAGTATACAGGGTACTAGCGGTCCCAAAAACATTCAGTACTTC.

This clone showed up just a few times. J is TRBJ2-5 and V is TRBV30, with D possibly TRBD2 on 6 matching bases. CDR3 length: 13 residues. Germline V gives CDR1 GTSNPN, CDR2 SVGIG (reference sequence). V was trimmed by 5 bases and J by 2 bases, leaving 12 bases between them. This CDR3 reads CAWDKRVQETQYF. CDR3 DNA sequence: TGTGCCTGGGATAAGCGGGTACAAGAGACCCAGTACTTC.

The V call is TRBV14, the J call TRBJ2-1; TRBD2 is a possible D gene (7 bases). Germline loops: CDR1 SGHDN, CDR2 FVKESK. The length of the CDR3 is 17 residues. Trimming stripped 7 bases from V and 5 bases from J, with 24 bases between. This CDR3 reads CASTDSKGGESNNEQFF. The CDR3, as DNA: TGTGCCAGCACCGACAGCAAGGGGGGGGAGAGTAACAATGAGCAGTTCTTC.

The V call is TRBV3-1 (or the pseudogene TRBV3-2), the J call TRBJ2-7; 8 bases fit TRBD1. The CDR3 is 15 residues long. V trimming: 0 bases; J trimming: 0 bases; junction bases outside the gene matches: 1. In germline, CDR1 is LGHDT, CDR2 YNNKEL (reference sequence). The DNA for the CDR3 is TGTGCCAGCAGCCAAGAGCAGGGGGCCTCCTACGAGCAGTACTTC. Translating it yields CASSQEQGASYEQYF.

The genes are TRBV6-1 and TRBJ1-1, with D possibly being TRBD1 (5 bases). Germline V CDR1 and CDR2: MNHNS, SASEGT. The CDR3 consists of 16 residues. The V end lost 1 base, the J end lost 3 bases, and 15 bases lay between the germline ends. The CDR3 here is CASSEEWGSPHTEAFF. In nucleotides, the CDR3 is TGTGCCAGCAGTGAAGAATGGGGCAGCCCCCACACTGAAGCTTTCTTT.

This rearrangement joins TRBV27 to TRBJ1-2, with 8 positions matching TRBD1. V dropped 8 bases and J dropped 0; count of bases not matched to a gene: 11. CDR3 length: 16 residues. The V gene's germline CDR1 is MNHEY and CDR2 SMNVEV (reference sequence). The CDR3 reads CASHHSSGGPNYGYTF. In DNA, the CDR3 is TGTGCCAGCCACCATTCCTCAGGGGGCCCTAACTATGGCTACACCTTC.

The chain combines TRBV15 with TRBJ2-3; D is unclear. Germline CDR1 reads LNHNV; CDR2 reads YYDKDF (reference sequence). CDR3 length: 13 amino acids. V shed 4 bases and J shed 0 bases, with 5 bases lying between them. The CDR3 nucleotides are TGTGCCACCAGCACAGGTAGCACAGATACGCAGTATTTT. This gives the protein CATSTGSTDTQYF.

In DNA form, the CDR3 reads TGTGCCAGCAGCTTGGGGGGGACAGGGAGCGCTGAAGCTTTCTTT. Residues: CASSLGGTGSAEAFF. The chain employs TRBV5-6 and TRBJ1-1; 9 bases match TRBD1. From germline, CDR1 is SGHDT and CDR2 YYEEEE. Unmatched junction bases numbered 6, after V lost 0 bases and J lost 6 bases. The CDR3 is made up of 15 amino acids.

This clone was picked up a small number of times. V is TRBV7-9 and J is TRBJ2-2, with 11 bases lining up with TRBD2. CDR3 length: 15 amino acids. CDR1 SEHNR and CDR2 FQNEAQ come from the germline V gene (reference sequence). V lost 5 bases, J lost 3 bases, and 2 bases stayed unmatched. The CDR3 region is CASSGGLADTGELFF. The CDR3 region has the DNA TGTGCCAGCAGCGGGGGACTAGCGGACACCGGGGAGCTGTTTTTT. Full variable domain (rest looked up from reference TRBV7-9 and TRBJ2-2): DTGVSQNPRHKITKRGQNVTFRCDPISEHNRLYWYRQTLGQGPEFLTYFQNEAQLEKSRLLSDRFSAERPKGSFSTLEIQRTEQGDSAMYLCASSGGLADTGELFFGEGSRLTVL.

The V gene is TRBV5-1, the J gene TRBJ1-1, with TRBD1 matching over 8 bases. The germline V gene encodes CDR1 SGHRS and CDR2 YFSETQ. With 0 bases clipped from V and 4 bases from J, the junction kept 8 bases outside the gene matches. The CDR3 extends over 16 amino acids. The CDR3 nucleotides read TGCGCCAGCAGCTTGGTCGGGGCAGGGGGCGTCACTGAAGCTTTCTTT. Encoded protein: CASSLVGAGGVTEAFF. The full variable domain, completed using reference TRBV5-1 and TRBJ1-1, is KAGVTQTPRYLIKTRGQQVTLSCSPISGHRSVSWYQQTPGQGLQFLFEYFSETQRNKGNFPGRFSGRQFSNSRSEMNVSTLELGDSALYLCASSLVGAGGVTEAFFGQGTRLTVV.

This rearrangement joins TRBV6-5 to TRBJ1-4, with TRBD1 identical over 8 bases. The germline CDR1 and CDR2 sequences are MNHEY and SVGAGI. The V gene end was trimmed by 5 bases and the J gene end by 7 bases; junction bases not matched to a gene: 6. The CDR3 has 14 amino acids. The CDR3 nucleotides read TGTGCCAGCAGTCCTCAGGGGGCACTTGAAAAACTGTTTTTT. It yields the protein CASSPQGALEKLFF.

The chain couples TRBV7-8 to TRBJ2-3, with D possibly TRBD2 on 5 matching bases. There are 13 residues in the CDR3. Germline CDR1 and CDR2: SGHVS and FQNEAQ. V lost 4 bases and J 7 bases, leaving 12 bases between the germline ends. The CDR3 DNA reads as TGTGCCAGCAGCTCTCTGGGGAGTTATACGCAGTATTTT. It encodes CASSSLGSYTQYF.

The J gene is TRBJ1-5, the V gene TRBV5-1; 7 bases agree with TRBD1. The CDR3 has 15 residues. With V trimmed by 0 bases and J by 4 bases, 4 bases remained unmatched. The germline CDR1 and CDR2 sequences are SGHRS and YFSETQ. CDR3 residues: CASSLGQGPNQPQHF. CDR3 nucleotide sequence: TGCGCCAGCAGCTTGGGACAGGGTCCTAATCAGCCCCAGCATTTT.

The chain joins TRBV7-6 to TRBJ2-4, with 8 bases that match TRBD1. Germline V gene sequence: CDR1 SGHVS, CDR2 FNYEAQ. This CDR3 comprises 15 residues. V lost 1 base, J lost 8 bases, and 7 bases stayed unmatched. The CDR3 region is CASSLGTGNGDIQYF. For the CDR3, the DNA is TGTGCCAGCAGCTTAGGGACAGGGAATGGAGACATTCAGTACTTC.

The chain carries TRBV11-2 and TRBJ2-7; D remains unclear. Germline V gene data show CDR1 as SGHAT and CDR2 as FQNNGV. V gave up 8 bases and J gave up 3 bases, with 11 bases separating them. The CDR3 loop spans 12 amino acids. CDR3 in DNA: TGTGCCAGCGTCGATAGTTTCTACGAGCAGTACTTC. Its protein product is CASVDSFYEQYF.

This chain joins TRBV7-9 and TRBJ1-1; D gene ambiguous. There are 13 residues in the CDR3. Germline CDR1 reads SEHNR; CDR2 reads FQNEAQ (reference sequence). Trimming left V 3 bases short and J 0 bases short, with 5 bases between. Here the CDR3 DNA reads TGTGCCAGCAGCTTCCAGGTGAACACTGAAGCTTTCTTT. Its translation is CASSFQVNTEAFF.